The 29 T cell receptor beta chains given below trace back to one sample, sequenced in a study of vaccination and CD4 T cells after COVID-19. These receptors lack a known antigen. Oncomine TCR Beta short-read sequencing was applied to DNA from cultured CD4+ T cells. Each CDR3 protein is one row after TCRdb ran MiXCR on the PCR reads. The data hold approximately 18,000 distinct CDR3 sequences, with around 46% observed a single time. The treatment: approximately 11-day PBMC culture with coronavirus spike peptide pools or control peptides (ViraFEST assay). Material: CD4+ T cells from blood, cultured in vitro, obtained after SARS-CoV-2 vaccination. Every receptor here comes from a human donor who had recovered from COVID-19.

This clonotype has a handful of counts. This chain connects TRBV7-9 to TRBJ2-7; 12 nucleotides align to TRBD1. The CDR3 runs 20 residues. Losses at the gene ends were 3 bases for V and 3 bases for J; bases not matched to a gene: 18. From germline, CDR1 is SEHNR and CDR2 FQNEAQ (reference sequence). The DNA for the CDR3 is TGTGCCAGCAGCTTCAACCACCGGGACAGGGGGCGGCTCACTGACTACGAGCAGTACTTC. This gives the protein CASSFNHRDRGRLTDYEQYF.

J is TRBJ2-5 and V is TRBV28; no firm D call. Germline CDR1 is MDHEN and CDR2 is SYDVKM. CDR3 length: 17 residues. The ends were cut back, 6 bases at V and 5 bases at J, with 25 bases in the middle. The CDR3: CASSSRRSPSIRETQYF. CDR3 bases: TGTGCCAGCAGCTCAAGACGGTCCCCCTCCATTCGCGAGACCCAGTACTTC.

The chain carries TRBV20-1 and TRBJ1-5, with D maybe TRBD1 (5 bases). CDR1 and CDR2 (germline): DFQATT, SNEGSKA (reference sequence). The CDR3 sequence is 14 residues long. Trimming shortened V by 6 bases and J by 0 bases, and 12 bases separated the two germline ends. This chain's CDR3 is CSASGGVSNQPQHF. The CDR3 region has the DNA TGCAGTGCGAGCGGGGGGGTTAGCAATCAGCCCCAGCATTTT.

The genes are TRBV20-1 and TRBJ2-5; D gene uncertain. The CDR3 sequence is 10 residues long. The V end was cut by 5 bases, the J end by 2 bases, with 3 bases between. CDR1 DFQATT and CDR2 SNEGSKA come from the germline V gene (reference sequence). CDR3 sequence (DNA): TGCAGTGCTGCACAAGAGACCCAGTACTTC. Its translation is CSAAQETQYF.

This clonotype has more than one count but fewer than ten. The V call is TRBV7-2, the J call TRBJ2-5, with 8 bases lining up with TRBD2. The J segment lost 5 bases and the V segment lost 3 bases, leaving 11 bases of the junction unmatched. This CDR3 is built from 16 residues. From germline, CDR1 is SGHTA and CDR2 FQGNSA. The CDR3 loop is CASSFKRGQGSETQYF. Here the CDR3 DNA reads TGTGCCAGCAGCTTTAAGCGGGGGCAGGGTTCGGAGACCCAGTACTTC.

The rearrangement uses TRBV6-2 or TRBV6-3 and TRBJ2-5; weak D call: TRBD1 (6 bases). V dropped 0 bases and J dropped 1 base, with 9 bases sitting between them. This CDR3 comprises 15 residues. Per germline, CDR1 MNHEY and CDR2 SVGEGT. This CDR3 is CASSYSSRGQETQYF. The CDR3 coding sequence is TGTGCCAGCAGTTACTCGAGCAGGGGCCAAGAGACCCAGTACTTC.

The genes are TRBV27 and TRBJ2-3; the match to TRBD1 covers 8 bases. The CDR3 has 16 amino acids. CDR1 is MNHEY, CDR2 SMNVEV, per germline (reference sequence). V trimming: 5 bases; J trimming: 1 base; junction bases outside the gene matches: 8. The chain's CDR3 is CASSQFPGQGTDTQYF. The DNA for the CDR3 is TGTGCCAGCAGTCAATTCCCGGGACAGGGCACAGATACGCAGTATTTT.

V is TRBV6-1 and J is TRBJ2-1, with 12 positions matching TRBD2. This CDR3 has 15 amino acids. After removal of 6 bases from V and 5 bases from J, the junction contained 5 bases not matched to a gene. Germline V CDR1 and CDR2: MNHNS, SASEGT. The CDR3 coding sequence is TGTGCCAGCAGCTCTAGCGGGAGGGCCAACAATGAGCAGTTCTTC. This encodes CASSSSGRANNEQFF.

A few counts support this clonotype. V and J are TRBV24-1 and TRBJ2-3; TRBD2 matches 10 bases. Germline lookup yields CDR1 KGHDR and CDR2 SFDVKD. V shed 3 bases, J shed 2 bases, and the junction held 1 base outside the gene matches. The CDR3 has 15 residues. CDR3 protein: CATSDTSGNTDTQYF. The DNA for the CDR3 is TGTGCCACCAGTGATACTAGCGGGAACACAGATACGCAGTATTTT.

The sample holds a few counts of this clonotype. The DNA of the CDR3 is TGTGCCAGCAGCTTACGGGTACCCCAGCATTTT. Its protein is CASSLRVPQHF. The chain uses TRBV7-3 and TRBJ1-5; D gene unclear. V shed 2 bases and J shed 10 bases, with 6 bases lying between them. Germline V CDR1 and CDR2: SGHTA, FQGTGA. This CDR3 spans 11 amino acids. Supplemented by reference TRBV7-3 and TRBJ1-5, the full variable domain reads GAGVSQTPSNKVTEKGKYVELRCDPISGHTALYWYRQSLGQGPEFLIYFQGTGAADDSGLPNDRFFAVRPEGSVSTLKIQRTERGDSAVYLCASSLRVPQHFGDGTRLSIL.

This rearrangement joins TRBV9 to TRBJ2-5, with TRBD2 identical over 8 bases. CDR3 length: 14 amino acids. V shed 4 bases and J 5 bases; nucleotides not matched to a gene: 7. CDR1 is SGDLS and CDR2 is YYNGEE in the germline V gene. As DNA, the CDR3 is TGTGCCAGCAGCCGAGCGGGGGTGGGGGAGACCCAGTACTTC. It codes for CASSRAGVGETQYF. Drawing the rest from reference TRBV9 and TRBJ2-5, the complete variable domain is DSGVTQTPKHLITATGQRVTLRCSPRSGDLSVYWYQQSLDQGLQFLIQYYNGEERAKGNILERFSAQQFPDLHSELNLSSLELGDSALYFCASSRAGVGETQYFGPGTRLLVL.

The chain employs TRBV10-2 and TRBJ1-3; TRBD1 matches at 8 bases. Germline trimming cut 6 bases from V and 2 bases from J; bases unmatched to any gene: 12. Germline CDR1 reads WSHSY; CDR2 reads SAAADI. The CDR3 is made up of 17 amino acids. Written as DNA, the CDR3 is TGCGCCAGCAGGACGGGACAGGCGGGGGAAGCTGGAAACACCATATATTTT. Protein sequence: CASRTGQAGEAGNTIYF.

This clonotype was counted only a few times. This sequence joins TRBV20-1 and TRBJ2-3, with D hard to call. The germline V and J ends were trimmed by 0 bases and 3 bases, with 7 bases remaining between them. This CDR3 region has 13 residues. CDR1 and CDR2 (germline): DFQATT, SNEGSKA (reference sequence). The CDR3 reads CSARDHATDTQYF. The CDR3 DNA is TGCAGTGCTAGAGATCACGCGACAGATACGCAGTATTTT.

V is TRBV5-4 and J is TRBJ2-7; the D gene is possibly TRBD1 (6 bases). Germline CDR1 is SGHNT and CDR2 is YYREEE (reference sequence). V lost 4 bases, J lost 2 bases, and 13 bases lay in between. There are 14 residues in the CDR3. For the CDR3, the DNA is TGTGCCAGCAGCGAGACAGGAAAGGCCTACGAGCAGTACTTC. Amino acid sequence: CASSETGKAYEQYF.

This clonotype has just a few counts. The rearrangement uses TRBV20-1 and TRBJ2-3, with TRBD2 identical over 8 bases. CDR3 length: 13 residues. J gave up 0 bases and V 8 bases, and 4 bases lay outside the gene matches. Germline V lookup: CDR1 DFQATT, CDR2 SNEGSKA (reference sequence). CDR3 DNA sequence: TGCAGTTCCAAGCGGGGGAGCACAGATACGCAGTATTTT. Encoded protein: CSSKRGSTDTQYF.

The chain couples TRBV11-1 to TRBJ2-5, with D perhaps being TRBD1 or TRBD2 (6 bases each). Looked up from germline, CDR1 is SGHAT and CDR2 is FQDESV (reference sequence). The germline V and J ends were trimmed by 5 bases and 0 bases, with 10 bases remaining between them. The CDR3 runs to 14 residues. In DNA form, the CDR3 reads TGTGCCAGCAGCCGGCGGGACAACCAAGAGACCCAGTACTTC. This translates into CASSRRDNQETQYF.

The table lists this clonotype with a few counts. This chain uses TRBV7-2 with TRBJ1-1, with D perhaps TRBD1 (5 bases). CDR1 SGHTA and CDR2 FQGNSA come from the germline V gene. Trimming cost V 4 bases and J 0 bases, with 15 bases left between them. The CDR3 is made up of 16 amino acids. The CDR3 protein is CASSSGTPRVNTEAFF. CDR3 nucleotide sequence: TGTGCCAGCAGCTCTGGGACTCCAAGAGTGAACACTGAAGCTTTCTTT.

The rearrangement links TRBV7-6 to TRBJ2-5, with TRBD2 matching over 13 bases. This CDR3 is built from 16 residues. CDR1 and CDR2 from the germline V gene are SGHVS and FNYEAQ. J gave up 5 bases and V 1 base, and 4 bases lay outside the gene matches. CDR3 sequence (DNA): TGTGCCAGCAGCTTAGTTGGACTAGCGGGAGAGGAGACCCAGTACTTC. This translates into CASSLVGLAGEETQYF.

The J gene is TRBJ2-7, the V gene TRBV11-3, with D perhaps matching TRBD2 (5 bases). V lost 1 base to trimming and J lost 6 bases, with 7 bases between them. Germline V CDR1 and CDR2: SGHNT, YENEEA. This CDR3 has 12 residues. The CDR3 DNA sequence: TGTGCCAGCAGCTTAGTTGGGAGCGAGCAGTACTTC. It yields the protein CASSLVGSEQYF.

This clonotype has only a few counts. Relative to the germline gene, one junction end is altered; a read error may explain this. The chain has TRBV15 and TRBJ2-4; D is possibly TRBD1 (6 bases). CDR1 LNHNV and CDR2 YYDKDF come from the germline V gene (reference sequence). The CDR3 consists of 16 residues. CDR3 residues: CATSGDRKLAKNIQYF. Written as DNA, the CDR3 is TGTGCCACCAGCGGAGACAGGAAACTAGCCAAAAACATTCAGTACTTC. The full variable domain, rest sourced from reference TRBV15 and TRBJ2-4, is DAMVIQNPRYQVTQFGKPVTLSCSQTLNHNVMYWYQQKSSQAPKLLFHYYDKDFNNEADTPDNFQSRRPNTSFCFLDIRSPGLGDTAMYLCATSGDRKLAKNIQYFGAGTRLSVL.

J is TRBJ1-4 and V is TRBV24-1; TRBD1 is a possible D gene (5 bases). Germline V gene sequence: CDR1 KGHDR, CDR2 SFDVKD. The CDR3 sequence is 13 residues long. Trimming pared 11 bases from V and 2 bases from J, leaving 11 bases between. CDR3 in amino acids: CASQGGTNEKLFF. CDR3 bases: TGTGCCAGCCAGGGTGGGACTAATGAAAAACTGTTTTTT.

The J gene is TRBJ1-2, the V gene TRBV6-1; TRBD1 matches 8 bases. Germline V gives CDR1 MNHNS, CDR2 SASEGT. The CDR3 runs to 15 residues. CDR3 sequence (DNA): TGTGCAGAATCCGAAAATGGACAGGGCGGCTATGGCTACACCTTC. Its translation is CAESENGQGGYGYTF.

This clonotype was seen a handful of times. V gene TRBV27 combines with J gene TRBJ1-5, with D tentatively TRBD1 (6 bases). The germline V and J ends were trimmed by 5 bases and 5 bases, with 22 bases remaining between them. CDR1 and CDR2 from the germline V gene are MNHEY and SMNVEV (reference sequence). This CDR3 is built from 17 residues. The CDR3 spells CASSPYRAGVVDQPQHF. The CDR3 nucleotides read TGTGCCAGCAGTCCGTACAGGGCGGGGGTAGTGGATCAGCCCCAGCATTTT.

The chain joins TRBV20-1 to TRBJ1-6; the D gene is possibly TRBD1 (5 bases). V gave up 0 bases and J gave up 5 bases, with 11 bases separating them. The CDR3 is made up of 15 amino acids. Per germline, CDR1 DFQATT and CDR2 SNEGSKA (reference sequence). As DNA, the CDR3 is TGCAGTGCTAGAGATAGCAGGGCGAATAATTCACCCCTCCACTTT. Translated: CSARDSRANNSPLHF.

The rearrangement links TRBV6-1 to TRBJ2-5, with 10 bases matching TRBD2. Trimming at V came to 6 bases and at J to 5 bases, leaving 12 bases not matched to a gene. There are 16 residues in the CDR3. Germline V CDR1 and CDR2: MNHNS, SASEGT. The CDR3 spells CASRNTKREGRETQYF. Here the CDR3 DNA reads TGTGCCAGCAGGAACACAAAGCGGGAGGGTAGGGAGACCCAGTACTTC.

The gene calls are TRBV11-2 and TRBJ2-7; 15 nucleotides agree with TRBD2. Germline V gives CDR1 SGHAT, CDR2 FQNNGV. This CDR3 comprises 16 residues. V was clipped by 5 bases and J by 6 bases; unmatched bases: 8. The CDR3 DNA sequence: TGTGCCAGCAGCCCAGGACTAGCGGGAGGGCGCGCCGAGCAGTACTTC. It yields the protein CASSPGLAGGRAEQYF.

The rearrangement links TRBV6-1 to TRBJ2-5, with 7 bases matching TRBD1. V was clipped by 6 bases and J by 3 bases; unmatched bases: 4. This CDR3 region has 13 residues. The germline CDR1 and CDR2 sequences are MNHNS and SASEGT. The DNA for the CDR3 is TGTGCCAGCAGGAGGGACAGTAAAGAGACCCAGTACTTC. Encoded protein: CASRRDSKETQYF.

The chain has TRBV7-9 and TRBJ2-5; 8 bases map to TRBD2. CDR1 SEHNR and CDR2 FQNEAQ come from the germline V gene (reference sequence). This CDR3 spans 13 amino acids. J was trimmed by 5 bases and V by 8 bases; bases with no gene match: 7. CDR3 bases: TGTGCCAGCCCCCACCCGGGAGGGGAGACCCAGTACTTC. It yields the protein CASPHPGGETQYF.

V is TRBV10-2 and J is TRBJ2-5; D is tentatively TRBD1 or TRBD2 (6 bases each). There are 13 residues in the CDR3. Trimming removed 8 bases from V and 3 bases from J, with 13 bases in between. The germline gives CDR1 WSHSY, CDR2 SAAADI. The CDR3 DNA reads TGCGCCAGCGGGAGGACAGAGGAAGAGACCCAGTACTTC. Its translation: CASGRTEEETQYF.